The T cell receptor (beta chain) under discussion was sequenced for a study of shared clonotypes between healthy human individuals. The method was immunoSEQ multiplex PCR; TCRdb's version includes in-frame clones alone and lacks a portion of them. The profile shows about 2,500,000 clones, over 85% of them singletons. The germline CDR1 and CDR2 sequences are MGHRA and YSYEKL. This CDR3 contains 17 residues. V lost 3 bases and J lost 2; bases outside the gene matches: 9. The chain employs TRBV4-1 and TRBJ2-3, with 9 bases that match TRBD1. Material for sequencing was naive CD4+ T cells sorted from blood. Subset indicated: CD45RA+ positively selected. The sequence came from a man aged 18 to 29 in good health. The CDR3 nucleotides are TGCGCCAGCAGCCAGACGGGACAGGGACTGATCACAGATACGCAGTATTTT. This encodes CASSQTGQGLITDTQYF.